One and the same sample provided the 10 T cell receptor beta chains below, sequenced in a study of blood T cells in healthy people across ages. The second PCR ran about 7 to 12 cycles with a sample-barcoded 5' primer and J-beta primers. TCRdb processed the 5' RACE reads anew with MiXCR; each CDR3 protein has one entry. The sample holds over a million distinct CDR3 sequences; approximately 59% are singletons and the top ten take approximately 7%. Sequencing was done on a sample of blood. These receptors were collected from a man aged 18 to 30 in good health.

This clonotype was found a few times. CDR3: CASSKAEDADLADLAKNIQYF. In DNA form, the CDR3 reads TGTGCCAGCAGCAAAGCCGAGGACGCGGACCTTGCTGATCTAGCCAAAAACATTCAGTACTTC. The rearrangement joins TRBV21-1 to TRBJ2-4. TRBV21-1 has pseudogene status. This CDR3 is 21 amino acids long.

Here the CDR3 reads CASSYGRVYEQYF. CDR3 in DNA: TGTGCCAGCAGTTACGGCAGGGTCTACGAGCAGTACTTC. The chain is built from TRBV6-2 or TRBV6-3 and TRBJ2-7; weak D call: TRBD1 (5 bases). V was trimmed by 2 bases and J by 3 bases, leaving 8 bases between them. The CDR3 spans 13 residues. Germline V gene sequence: CDR1 MNHEY, CDR2 SVGEGT.

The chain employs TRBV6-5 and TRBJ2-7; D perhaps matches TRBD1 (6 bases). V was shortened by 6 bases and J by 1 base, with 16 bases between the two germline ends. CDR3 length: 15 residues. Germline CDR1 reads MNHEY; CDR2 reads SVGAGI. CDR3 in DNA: TGTGCCAGCAGCTTCGACAGGCGTACTTCCTACGAGCAGTACTTC. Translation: CASSFDRRTSYEQYF.

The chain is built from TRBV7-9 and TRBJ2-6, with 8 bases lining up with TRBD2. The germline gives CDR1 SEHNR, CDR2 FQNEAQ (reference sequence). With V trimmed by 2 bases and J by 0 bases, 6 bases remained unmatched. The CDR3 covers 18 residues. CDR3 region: CASSLIAGPSSGANVLTF. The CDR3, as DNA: TGTGCCAGCAGCTTAATAGCGGGGCCTAGCTCTGGGGCCAACGTCCTGACTTTC.

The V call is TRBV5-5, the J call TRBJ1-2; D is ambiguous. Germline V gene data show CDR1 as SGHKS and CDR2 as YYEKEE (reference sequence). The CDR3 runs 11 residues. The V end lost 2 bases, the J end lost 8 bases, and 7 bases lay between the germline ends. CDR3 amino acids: CASSLTSGYTF. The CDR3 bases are TGTGCCAGCAGCTTAACTAGCGGCTACACCTTC.

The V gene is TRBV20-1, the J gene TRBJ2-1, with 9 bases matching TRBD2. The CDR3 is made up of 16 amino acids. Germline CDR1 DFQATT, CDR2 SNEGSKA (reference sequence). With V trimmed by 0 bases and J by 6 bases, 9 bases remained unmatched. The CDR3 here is CSARDAGGRATNEQFF. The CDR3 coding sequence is TGCAGTGCTAGAGATGCCGGCGGGAGGGCTACCAATGAGCAGTTCTTC.

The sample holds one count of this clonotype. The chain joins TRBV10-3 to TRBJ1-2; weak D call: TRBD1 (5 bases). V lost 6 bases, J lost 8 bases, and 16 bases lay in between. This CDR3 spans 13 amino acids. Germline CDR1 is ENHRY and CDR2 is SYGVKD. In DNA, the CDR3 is TGTGCCATCAGGCCACGACAGCTAGAAGGCTACACCTTC. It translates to CAIRPRQLEGYTF.

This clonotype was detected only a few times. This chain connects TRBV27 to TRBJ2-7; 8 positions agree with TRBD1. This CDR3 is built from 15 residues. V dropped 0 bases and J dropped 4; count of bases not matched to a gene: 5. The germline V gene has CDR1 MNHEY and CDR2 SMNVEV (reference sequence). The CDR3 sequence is CASSLSAGGWYEQYF. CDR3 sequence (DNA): TGTGCCAGCAGTTTATCCGCAGGGGGCTGGTACGAGCAGTACTTC.

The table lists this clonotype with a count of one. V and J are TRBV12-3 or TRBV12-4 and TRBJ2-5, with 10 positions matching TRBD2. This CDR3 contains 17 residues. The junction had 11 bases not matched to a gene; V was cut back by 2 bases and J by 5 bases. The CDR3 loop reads CASSLTSLAGAVETQYF. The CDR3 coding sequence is TGTGCCAGCAGTTTAACGAGTCTAGCGGGAGCCGTTGAGACCCAGTACTTC.

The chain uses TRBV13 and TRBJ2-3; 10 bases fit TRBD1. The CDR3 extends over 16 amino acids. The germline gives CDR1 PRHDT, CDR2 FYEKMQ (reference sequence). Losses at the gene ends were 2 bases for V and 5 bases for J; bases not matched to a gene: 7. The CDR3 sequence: CASSLRDRGAEDTQYF. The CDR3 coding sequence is TGTGCCAGCAGCTTACGGGACAGGGGAGCGGAAGATACGCAGTATTTT.